This passage covers 32 T cell receptor beta chains from one sample sequenced in a study of OX40 agonist ivuxolimab in advanced cancers. TCRdb keeps only in-frame clones here, not all; method: immunoSEQ multiplex PCR. The sample has about 90,000 clones; 85% to 90% are singletons. The sequencing here drew on CD4+ or CD8+ T cells sorted from blood, taken in a trial of the OX40 agonist ivuxolimab. The origin of the receptors is an adult with an advanced solid tumor such as melanoma, head and neck, liver or kidney cancer.

V is TRBV6-5 and J is TRBJ1-6, with D unclear. The CDR3 consists of 14 residues. Trimming took off 4 bases at V and 9 bases at J, with 13 bases between the two ends. Germline V lookup: CDR1 MNHEY, CDR2 SVGAGI. As DNA, the CDR3 is TGTGCCAGCAGTTCCGGGCTTCGGATTTCACCCCTCCACTTT. Amino acid sequence: CASSSGLRISPLHF.

The rearrangement links TRBV2 to TRBJ1-1, with D perhaps TRBD1 (5 bases). Germline CDR1 is SNHLY and CDR2 is FYNNEI. The V gene lost 6 bases and the J gene lost 8 bases, with 16 bases spanning the gap. The length of the CDR3 is 13 residues. CDR3 in DNA: TGTGCCAGCAGGGCTGGGGGTTCCAGAGAAGCTTTCTTT. Translation gives CASRAGGSREAFF.

This clone was seen just once. V is TRBV15 and J is TRBJ1-2, with a weak D call TRBD1 (5 bases). The CDR3 runs to 15 residues. Trimming took 0 bases from V and 3 from J, leaving 11 bases between them. From germline, CDR1 is LNHNV and CDR2 YYDKDF (reference sequence). CDR3 loop: CATSRDHGADYGYTF. CDR3 coding DNA: TGTGCCACCAGCAGAGATCATGGGGCGGACTATGGCTACACCTTC.

The rearrangement joins TRBV11-2 to TRBJ1-1, with a weak D call TRBD1 (6 bases). The V and J ends lost 3 bases and 4 bases respectively, with 15 bases between them. Germline V gene sequence: CDR1 SGHAT, CDR2 FQNNGV. CDR3 length equals 15 residues. CDR3 coding DNA: TGTGCCAGCAGCTTGGTGAGGGGGGCGGGCACTGAAGCTTTCTTT. It codes for CASSLVRGAGTEAFF.

For this clone: The same CDR3 arises from other DNA sequences in this sample as well. J is TRBJ2-4 and V is TRBV15, with D uncertain. The ends were cut back, 0 bases at V and 0 bases at J, with 6 bases in the middle. This CDR3 region has 15 residues. The germline V gene encodes CDR1 LNHNV and CDR2 YYDKDF (reference sequence). The CDR3 region is CATSREGSAKNIQYF. In DNA form, the CDR3 reads TGTGCCACCAGCAGAGAAGGGTCAGCCAAAAACATTCAGTACTTC.

V usage is TRBV5-1 and J usage is TRBJ2-7; D may be TRBD1 or TRBD2 (5 bases each). V lost 1 base and J 6 bases, leaving 14 bases between the germline ends. The CDR3 is 14 residues long. Per germline, CDR1 SGHRS and CDR2 YFSETQ. The CDR3 loop is CASSLSRIGGEQYF. The CDR3 region has the DNA TGCGCCAGCAGCTTGAGTCGTATTGGGGGCGAGCAGTACTTC. The full variable domain, its missing parts supplied by reference TRBV5-1 and TRBJ2-7, is KAGVTQTPRYLIKTRGQQVTLSCSPISGHRSVSWYQQTPGQGLQFLFEYFSETQRNKGNFPGRFSGRQFSNSRSEMNVSTLELGDSALYLCASSLSRIGGEQYFGPGTRLTVT.

The rearrangement links TRBV19 to TRBJ2-3, with D possibly TRBD1 on 5 matching bases. The germline V gene has CDR1 LNHDA and CDR2 SQIVND (reference sequence). The CDR3 has 16 residues. The V and J ends lost 5 bases and 6 bases respectively, with 21 bases between them. CDR3: CASSPPGPVGADTQYF. The CDR3 DNA follows: TGTGCCAGTAGTCCTCCCGGTCCGGTTGGGGCGGATACGCAGTATTTT.

The gene calls are TRBV28 and TRBJ2-7, with 13 bases aligning to TRBD2. J was trimmed by 5 bases and V by 4 bases; bases with no gene match: 14. The CDR3 covers 18 residues. Germline V gene lookup returns CDR1 MDHEN and CDR2 SYDVKM. DNA of the CDR3: TGTGCCAGCAGTTCACTTGCCTCGGGACTAGCGGGATCCCACGAGCAGTACTTC. Translation: CASSSLASGLAGSHEQYF.

The chain combines TRBV5-1 with TRBJ1-6; D unresolved. Trimming removed 0 bases from V and 8 bases from J, with 6 bases in between. Germline assignment: CDR1 SGHRS and CDR2 YFSETQ. This CDR3 spans 13 amino acids. The chain's CDR3 is CASSLGVYSPLHF. The CDR3 bases are TGCGCCAGCAGCTTGGGGGTTTATTCACCCCTCCACTTT.

The chain combines TRBV11-2 with TRBJ2-3; D not certain. Germline CDR1 SGHAT, CDR2 FQNNGV. The CDR3 length is 14 residues. The V and J ends lost 2 bases and 0 bases respectively, with 6 bases between them. This CDR3 is CASSLTSSTDTQYF. CDR3 in DNA: TGTGCCAGCAGCTTAACGTCTAGCACAGATACGCAGTATTTT. The full variable domain, rest sourced from reference TRBV11-2 and TRBJ2-3, is EAGVAQSPRYKIIEKRQSVAFWCNPISGHATLYWYQQILGQGPKLLIQFQNNGVVDDSQLPKDRFSAERLKGVDSTLKIQPAKLEDSAVYLCASSLTSSTDTQYFGPGTRLTVL.

This clone was detected once. The rearrangement joins TRBV4-1 to TRBJ2-3, with 10 bases lining up with TRBD2. Germline-derived CDR1 and CDR2 are MGHRA and YSYEKL. The ends lost 1 base at V and 0 bases at J; junction bases unmatched: 10. The CDR3 is made up of 19 amino acids. CDR3 loop: CASSQGGSGGRYSTDTQYF. In DNA form, the CDR3 reads TGCGCCAGCAGCCAAGGGGGTAGCGGGGGGCGTTATAGCACAGATACGCAGTATTTT.

This clone was seen only once. V gene TRBV29-1 combines with J gene TRBJ2-5; D is perhaps TRBD1 or TRBD2 (5 bases each). V was pared by 4 bases and J by 5 bases, with 14 bases between. This CDR3 region has 13 residues. Germline V lookup: CDR1 SQVTM, CDR2 ANQGSEA. The CDR3 nucleotides are TGCAGCGTTGCGGGACCAGGGATGGAGACCCAGTACTTC. It translates to CSVAGPGMETQYF. Based on the CDR3 plus reference TRBV29-1 and TRBJ2-5, the full variable domain is SAVISQKPSRDICQRGTSLTIQCQVDSQVTMMFWYRQQPGQSLTLIATANQGSEATYESGFVIDKFPISRPNLTFSTLTVSNMSPEDSSIYLCSVAGPGMETQYFGPGTRLLVL.

This clone was recorded a few times. V usage is TRBV10-3 and J usage is TRBJ2-5, with D tentatively TRBD2 (7 bases). V was clipped by 5 bases and J by 5 bases, with 9 bases between them. Germline loops: CDR1 ENHRY, CDR2 SYGVKD. This CDR3 is built from 12 residues. The CDR3 sequence: CAISRGGETQYF. DNA for the CDR3: TGTGCCATCAGTAGGGGGGGGGAGACCCAGTACTTC.

The chain employs TRBV7-2 and TRBJ2-5; 9 bases are a match to TRBD1. V dropped 5 bases and J dropped 4; count of bases not matched to a gene: 8. The CDR3 spans 15 residues. Germline V lookup: CDR1 SGHTA, CDR2 FQGNSA. DNA of the CDR3: TGTGCCAGCAGCCAACAGGGGGCCCTCCGAGAGACCCAGTACTTC. Translation gives CASSQQGALRETQYF.

V gene TRBV2 combines with J gene TRBJ1-1, with D hard to call. The V and J ends lost 7 bases and 10 bases respectively, with 25 bases between them. The V gene's germline CDR1 is SNHLY and CDR2 FYNNEI. CDR3 size: 15 residues. The CDR3 sequence is CASTQRDLPNEIAFF. The CDR3 DNA sequence: TGTGCCAGCACTCAGAGAGACCTCCCCAATGAAATAGCTTTCTTT.

The chain joins TRBV20-1 to TRBJ2-1, with D tentatively TRBD1 (5 bases). This CDR3 is built from 10 residues. The germline V gene encodes CDR1 DFQATT and CDR2 SNEGSKA (reference sequence). V was pared by 4 bases and J by 10 bases, with 8 bases between. CDR3 DNA: TGCAGTGCTACAGGGAACGAGCAGTTCTTC. Its translation is CSATGNEQFF.

The gene calls are TRBV5-1 and TRBJ2-3; D remains unclear. Trimming stripped 7 bases from V and 4 bases from J, with 10 bases between. The CDR3 length is 12 residues. Looked up from germline, CDR1 is SGHRS and CDR2 is YFSETQ. Here the CDR3 reads CASVSSSDTQYF. The CDR3 bases are TGCGCCAGCGTCTCCTCATCAGATACGCAGTATTTT.

This clone was detected only once. The genes are TRBV29-1 and TRBJ1-1; D call uncertain. V gave up 7 bases and J gave up 4 bases, with 7 bases separating them. Germline CDR1 reads SQVTM; CDR2 reads ANQGSEA. This CDR3 spans 10 amino acids. The CDR3 is CSAGPTEAFF. The CDR3 DNA sequence: TGCAGCGCCGGGCCCACTGAAGCTTTCTTT.

This rearrangement joins TRBV19 to TRBJ2-7; D possibly matches TRBD1 or TRBD2 (5 bases each). This CDR3 contains 12 residues. CDR1 and CDR2 from the germline V gene are LNHDA and SQIVND (reference sequence). Trimming left V 6 bases short and J 6 bases short, with 12 bases between. The CDR3: CASSWGSGEQYF. In DNA form, the CDR3 reads TGTGCCAGTAGCTGGGGGAGTGGCGAGCAGTACTTC.

The chain joins TRBV19 to TRBJ1-3; TRBD1 agrees at 8 bases. This CDR3 has 15 residues. Germline-derived CDR1 and CDR2 are LNHDA and SQIVND (reference sequence). With V trimmed by 7 bases and J by 0 bases, 5 bases remained unmatched. The CDR3 spells CASIQTGDSGNTIYF. Written as DNA, the CDR3 is TGTGCCAGTATTCAGACAGGGGACTCTGGAAACACCATATATTTT.

This rearrangement joins TRBV9 to TRBJ2-1, with D perhaps TRBD1 (5 bases). The germline gives CDR1 SGDLS, CDR2 YYNGEE. Trimming took 0 bases from V and 12 from J, leaving 13 bases between them. This CDR3 contains 13 residues. CDR3 in DNA: TGTGCCAGCAGCGTAGAGGCTCAGGGTGGGCAGTTCTTC. It codes for CASSVEAQGGQFF.

CDR3 amino acids: CAARRQVDAFF. The CDR3 DNA sequence: TGTGCCGCGCGTCGACAGGTTGACGCTTTCTTT. The genes are TRBV6-1 and TRBJ1-1, with D possibly being TRBD1 (6 bases). V gave up 11 bases and J gave up 11 bases, with 18 bases separating them. Looked up from germline, CDR1 is MNHNS and CDR2 is SASEGT. The CDR3 has 11 amino acids.

The rearrangement joins TRBV7-8 to TRBJ2-5; TRBD1 might be the D (5 bases). V lost 1 base to trimming and J lost 2 bases, with 14 bases between them. CDR1 is SGHVS and CDR2 is FQNEAQ in the germline V gene. This CDR3 spans 16 amino acids. CDR3 loop: CASSLGGFRKQETQYF. CDR3 nucleotides: TGTGCCAGCAGCTTAGGGGGCTTCAGGAAACAAGAGACCCAGTACTTC.

A single count supports this clone. The chain recombines TRBV5-1 with TRBJ2-7; D gene ambiguous. The CDR3 has 15 amino acids. Germline V gene sequence: CDR1 SGHRS, CDR2 YFSETQ. V lost 0 bases, J lost 3 bases, and 13 bases lay in between. The CDR3 reads CASSLDPVSNYEQYF. The CDR3 nucleotides read TGCGCCAGCAGCTTGGACCCAGTTTCAAACTACGAGCAGTACTTC.

The sample holds one count of this clone. V usage is TRBV7-3 and J usage is TRBJ2-2; tentatively, D is TRBD2 (6 bases). The CDR3 length is 19 residues. The V gene's germline CDR1 is SGHTA and CDR2 FQGTGA. With 5 bases removed from V and 2 bases from J, the gap between germline ends came to 24 bases. DNA for the CDR3: TGTGCCAGCAGCCAATGGACTATCCGAAGTAAATATAACACCGGGGAGCTGTTTTTT. Its protein product is CASSQWTIRSKYNTGELFF.

The rearrangement uses TRBV5-1 and TRBJ2-2, with 12 bases matching TRBD1. Germline loops: CDR1 SGHRS, CDR2 YFSETQ. After removal of 0 bases from V and 7 bases from J, the junction contained 7 bases not matched to a gene. The CDR3 consists of 17 residues. In nucleotides, the CDR3 is TGCGCCAGCAGCTTGGCCCCCGGGACAGGGGGCTTCGGGGAGCTGTTTTTT. It specifies CASSLAPGTGGFGELFF.

The V gene is TRBV10-1, the J gene TRBJ2-7; 7 nucleotides agree with TRBD1. CDR3 length equals 13 residues. The trim removed 3 bases at V and 5 bases at J, leaving 4 bases unmatched. The V gene's germline CDR1 is WNHNN and CDR2 SYGVQD (reference sequence). The CDR3 region is CASSDDRVNEQYF. In nucleotides, the CDR3 is TGCGCCAGCAGTGATGACAGGGTAAACGAGCAGTACTTC.

The chain couples TRBV11-3 to TRBJ2-5, with 9 positions matching TRBD1. Germline lookup yields CDR1 SGHNT and CDR2 YENEEA. With 6 bases clipped from V and 1 base from J, the junction kept 6 bases outside the gene matches. The CDR3 length is 15 residues. The CDR3 spells CASSLGQGFQETQYF. CDR3 DNA: TGTGCCAGCAGTCTTGGACAGGGGTTCCAAGAGACCCAGTACTTC.

V and J are TRBV6-1 and TRBJ2-2, with D possibly TRBD2 on 6 matching bases. There are 15 residues in the CDR3. V was trimmed by 0 bases and J by 3 bases, leaving 8 bases between them. The V gene's germline CDR1 is MNHNS and CDR2 SASEGT. This CDR3 is CASSEAGGYTGELFF. The CDR3, as DNA: TGTGCCAGCAGTGAAGCCGGGGGTTACACCGGGGAGCTGTTTTTT.

This clone has a single count. The gene calls are TRBV9 and TRBJ2-1; 11 positions agree with TRBD2. V lost 4 bases and J lost 6; bases outside the gene matches: 6. The CDR3 runs 15 residues. Germline V gene data show CDR1 as SGDLS and CDR2 as YYNGEE. The CDR3 sequence: CASSQLAGVGNEQFF. DNA of the CDR3: TGTGCCAGCAGCCAACTAGCGGGAGTCGGCAATGAGCAGTTCTTC.

This chain joins TRBV7-9 and TRBJ2-1; D perhaps matches TRBD2 (5 bases). V shed 3 bases and J shed 6 bases, with 9 bases lying between them. Germline loops: CDR1 SEHNR, CDR2 FQNEAQ (reference sequence). The CDR3 totals 13 residues. The CDR3, as DNA: TGTGCCAGCAGCTTCCCGGGGAGCAATGAGCAGTTCTTC. Protein: CASSFPGSNEQFF.

The chain combines TRBV10-3 with TRBJ2-7; 7 nucleotides agree with TRBD1. Germline assignment: CDR1 ENHRY and CDR2 SYGVKD. V shed 11 bases and J 7 bases; nucleotides not matched to a gene: 14. This CDR3 contains 13 residues. The CDR3 DNA reads TGTGCCTCCCGGGACAGCGTGATGGGGGAGCAGTACTTC. Translated, it gives CASRDSVMGEQYF.